The clone carrying this T cell receptor beta chain was seen ten or more times. The antigen remains unidentified. A single record per CDR3 protein comes from TCRdb applying MiXCR to the 5' RACE reads. The sample records hundreds of thousands of distinct CDR3 sequences, approximately 6% being singletons. This CDR3 comprises 15 residues. Germline lookup yields CDR1 SQVTM and CDR2 ANQGSEA. Trimming left V 7 bases short and J 3 bases short, with 19 bases between. This record belongs to a study of identical twins. General observations from the study: Zero-insertion analyses were open to partial confounding by invariant MAIT and iNKT cells.

This clonotype was sampled from a man aged 18 to 29 in good health. Source material: naive T cells sorted from blood. The chain employs TRBV29-1 and TRBJ2-1; D possibly matches TRBD1 or TRBD2 (5 bases each). This chain's CDR3 is CSAYLWDPNYNEQFF. CDR3 nucleotide sequence: TGCAGCGCCTACCTTTGGGACCCGAACTACAATGAGCAGTTCTTC.